These T cell receptor beta chains were read from a single sample in a study of human T cells and chemical hapten exposure. TCRdb analysed the RACE reads with MiXCR anew, one entry per CDR3 protein. Among 65,000 to 100,000 distinct CDR3 sequences, 6.5% to 8.5% were seen once, and the ten largest hold 1% to 1.5%. Sequencing used whole blood, obtained in connection with sensitization to the hapten diphenylcyclopropenone (DPC). These receptors all stem from a young woman with alopecia areata. Some clones in this sample may be carry-over from other donors' samples. Each CDR3 is given with its conserved first and last residue. D genes are given only for firm matches. Size values are once, few and many counts, or a class for expanded clones, and some rows have none.

v_gene	d_gene	abundance	j_gene	CDR3aa	CDR3nt
TRBV7-2	-	many	TRBJ1-6	CASSLGRNYNSPLHF	TGTGCCAGCAGCTTAGGACGGAACTATAATTCACCCCTCCACTTT
TRBV10-1	-	few	TRBJ2-4	CASTRVRGGLWEFLAKNIQYF	TGCGCCAGCACCCGAGTTCGGGGCGGGCTTTGGGAGTTTCTAGCCAAAAACATTCAGTACTTC
TRBV7-9	TRBD2	-	TRBJ2-7	CASSSLAGGPCYEQYF	TGTGCCAGCAGCTCATTAGCGGGGGGGCCCTGCTACGAGCAGTACTTC
TRBV19	-	many	TRBJ1-5	CASSIVRGGGQPQHF	TGTGCCAGTAGTATAGTTCGCGGGGGAGGTCAGCCCCAGCATTTT
TRBV2	-	many	TRBJ1-2	CASSSGTFLGYTF	TGTGCCAGCAGTTCCGGGACGTTTCTTGGCTACACCTTC
TRBV6-2/TRBV6-3	TRBD1	many	TRBJ2-1	CASSYQLLTGALPFPYNEQFF	TGTGCCAGCAGTTACCAACTATTGACAGGGGCCCTTCCTTTCCCCTACAATGAGCAGTTCTTC
TRBV7-9	-	many	TRBJ2-7	CASSLGRGPSYEQYF	TGTGCCAGCAGCTTAGGCAGGGGTCCGTCCTACGAGCAGTACTTC
TRBV6-5	-	many	TRBJ1-2	CASSYSYSSLRYGYTF	TGTGCCAGCAGTTACTCGTATTCAAGCCTACGCTATGGCTACACCTTC
TRBV5-4	-	-	TRBJ2-3	CASSLFYGGVTDTQYF	TGTGCCAGCAGCTTGTTTTACGGGGGAGTCACAGATACGCAGTATTTT
TRBV20-1	-	many	TRBJ1-5	CSARDGAPAGQPQHF	TGCAGTGCTAGAGATGGGGCGCCTGCGGGTCAGCCCCAGCATTTT